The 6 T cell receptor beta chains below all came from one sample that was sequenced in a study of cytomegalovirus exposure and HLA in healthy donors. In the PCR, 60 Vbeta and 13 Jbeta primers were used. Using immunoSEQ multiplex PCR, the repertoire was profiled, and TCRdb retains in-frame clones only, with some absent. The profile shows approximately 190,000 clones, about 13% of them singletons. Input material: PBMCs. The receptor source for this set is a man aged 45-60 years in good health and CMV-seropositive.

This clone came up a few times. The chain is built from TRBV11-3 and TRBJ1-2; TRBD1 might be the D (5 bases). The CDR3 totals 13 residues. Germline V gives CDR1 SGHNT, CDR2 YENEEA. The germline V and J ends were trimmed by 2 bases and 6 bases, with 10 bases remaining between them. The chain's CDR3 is CASSLRGEDGYTF. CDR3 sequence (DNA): TGTGCCAGCAGCTTACGGGGGGAGGATGGCTACACCTTC.

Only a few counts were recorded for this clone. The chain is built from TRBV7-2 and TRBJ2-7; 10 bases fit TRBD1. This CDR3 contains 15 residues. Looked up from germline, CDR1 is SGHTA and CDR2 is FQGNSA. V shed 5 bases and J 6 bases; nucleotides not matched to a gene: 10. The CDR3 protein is CASSERGQGSLEQYF. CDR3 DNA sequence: TGTGCCAGCAGCGAGAGGGGACAGGGGTCCCTCGAGCAGTACTTC. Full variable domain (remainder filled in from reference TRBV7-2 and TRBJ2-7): GAGVSQSPSNKVTEKGKDVELRCDPISGHTALYWYRQSLGQGLEFLIYFQGNSAPDKSGLPSDRFSAERTGGSVSTLTIQRTQQEDSAVYLCASSERGQGSLEQYFGPGTRLTVT.

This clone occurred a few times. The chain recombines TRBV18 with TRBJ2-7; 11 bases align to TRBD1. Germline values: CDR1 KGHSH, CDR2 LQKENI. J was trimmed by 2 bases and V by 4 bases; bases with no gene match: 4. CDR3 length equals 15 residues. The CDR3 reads CASSRGQGVPYEQYF. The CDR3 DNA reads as TGTGCCAGCTCACGGGGACAGGGGGTTCCCTACGAGCAGTACTTC.

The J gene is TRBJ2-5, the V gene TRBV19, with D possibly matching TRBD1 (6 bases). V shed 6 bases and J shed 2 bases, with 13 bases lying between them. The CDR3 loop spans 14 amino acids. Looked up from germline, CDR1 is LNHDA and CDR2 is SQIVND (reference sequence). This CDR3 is CASSPGHLQETQYF. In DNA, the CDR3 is TGTGCCAGTAGCCCGGGACACCTTCAAGAGACCCAGTACTTC.

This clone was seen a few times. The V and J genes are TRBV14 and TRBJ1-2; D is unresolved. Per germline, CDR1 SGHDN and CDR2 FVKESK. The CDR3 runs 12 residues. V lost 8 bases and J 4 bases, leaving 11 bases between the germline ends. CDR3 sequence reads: CASGVNSYGYTF. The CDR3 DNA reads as TGTGCCAGCGGTGTGAACAGCTATGGCTACACCTTC.

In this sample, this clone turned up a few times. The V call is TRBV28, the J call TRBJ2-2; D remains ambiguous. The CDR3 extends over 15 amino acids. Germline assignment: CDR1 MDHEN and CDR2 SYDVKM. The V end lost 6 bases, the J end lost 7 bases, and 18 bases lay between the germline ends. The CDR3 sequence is CASSRLERNSGELFF. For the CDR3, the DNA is TGTGCCAGCAGCCGATTGGAGAGGAATAGCGGGGAGCTGTTTTTT.